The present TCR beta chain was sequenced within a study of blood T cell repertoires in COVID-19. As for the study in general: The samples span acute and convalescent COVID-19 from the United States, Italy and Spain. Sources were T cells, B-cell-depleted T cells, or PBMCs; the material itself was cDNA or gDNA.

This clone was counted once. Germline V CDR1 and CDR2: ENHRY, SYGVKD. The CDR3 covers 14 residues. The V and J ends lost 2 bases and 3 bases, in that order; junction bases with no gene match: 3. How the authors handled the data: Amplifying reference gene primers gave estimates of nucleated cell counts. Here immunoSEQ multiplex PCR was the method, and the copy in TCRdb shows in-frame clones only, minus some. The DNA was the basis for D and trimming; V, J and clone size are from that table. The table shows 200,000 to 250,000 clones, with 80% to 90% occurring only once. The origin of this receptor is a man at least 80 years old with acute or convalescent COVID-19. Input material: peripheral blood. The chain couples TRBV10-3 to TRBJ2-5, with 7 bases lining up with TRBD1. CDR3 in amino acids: CAISEHGTEETQYF. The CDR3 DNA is TGTGCCATCAGTGAGCACGGGACAGAAGAGACCCAGTACTTC.